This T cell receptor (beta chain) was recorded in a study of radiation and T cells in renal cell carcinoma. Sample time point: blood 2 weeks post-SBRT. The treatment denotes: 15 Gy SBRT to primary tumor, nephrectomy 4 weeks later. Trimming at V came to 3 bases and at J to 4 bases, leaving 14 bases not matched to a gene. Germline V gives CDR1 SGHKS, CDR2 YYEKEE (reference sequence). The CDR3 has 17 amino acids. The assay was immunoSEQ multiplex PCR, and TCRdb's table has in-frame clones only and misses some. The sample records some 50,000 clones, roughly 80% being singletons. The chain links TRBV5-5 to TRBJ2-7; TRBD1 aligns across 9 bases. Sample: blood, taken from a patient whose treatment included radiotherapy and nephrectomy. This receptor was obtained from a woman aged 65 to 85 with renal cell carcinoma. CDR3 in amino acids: CASSSIYRGRGVYEQYF. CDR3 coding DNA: TGTGCCAGCAGCTCAATATACAGGGGGCGCGGGGTTTACGAGCAGTACTTC.